This T cell receptor beta chain was captured by sequencing in a study of T cells in Graves' hyperthyroidism and ophthalmopathy. In the case of this clonotype: The junction differs from germline at one of its ends, possibly a read error.

Germline loops: CDR1 SNHLY, CDR2 FYNNEI. This CDR3 is built from 16 residues. What was amplified from RNA transcripts were TCR beta CDR3 regions. HTBI primers were employed in a first-round RT-PCR of the TCR CDR3. TCRdb reanalysed the multiplex PCR reads using MiXCR and keeps one entry per CDR3 protein. The table lists hundreds of thousands of distinct CDR3 sequences, around 22% of them singletons, with 50% to 75% in the top ten. The TCR sequence derives from a man aged 25-45 years with Graves' ophthalmopathy. This chain connects TRBV2 to TRBJ1-3; D is undetermined. Sequencing was performed on blood. In DNA, the CDR3 is TGTGCCAGCAGCCTCATAGGGATGAGCCCTGGAAACACCATTTATTTT. It is translated as CASSLIGMSPGNTIYF.